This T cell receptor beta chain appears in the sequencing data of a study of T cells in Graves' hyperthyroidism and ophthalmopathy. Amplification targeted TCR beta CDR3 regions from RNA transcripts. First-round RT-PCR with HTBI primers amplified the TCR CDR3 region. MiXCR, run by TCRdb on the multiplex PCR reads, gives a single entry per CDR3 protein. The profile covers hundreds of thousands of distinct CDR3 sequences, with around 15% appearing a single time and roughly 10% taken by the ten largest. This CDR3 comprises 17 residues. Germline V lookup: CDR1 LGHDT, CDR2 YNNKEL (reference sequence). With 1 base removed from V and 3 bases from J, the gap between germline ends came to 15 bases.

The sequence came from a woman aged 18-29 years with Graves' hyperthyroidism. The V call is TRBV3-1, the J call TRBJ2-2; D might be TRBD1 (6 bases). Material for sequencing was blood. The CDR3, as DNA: TGTGCCAGCAGCCAAGTGATTGTGGACAGTGACACCGGGGAGCTGTTTTTT. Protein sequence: CASSQVIVDSDTGELFF.